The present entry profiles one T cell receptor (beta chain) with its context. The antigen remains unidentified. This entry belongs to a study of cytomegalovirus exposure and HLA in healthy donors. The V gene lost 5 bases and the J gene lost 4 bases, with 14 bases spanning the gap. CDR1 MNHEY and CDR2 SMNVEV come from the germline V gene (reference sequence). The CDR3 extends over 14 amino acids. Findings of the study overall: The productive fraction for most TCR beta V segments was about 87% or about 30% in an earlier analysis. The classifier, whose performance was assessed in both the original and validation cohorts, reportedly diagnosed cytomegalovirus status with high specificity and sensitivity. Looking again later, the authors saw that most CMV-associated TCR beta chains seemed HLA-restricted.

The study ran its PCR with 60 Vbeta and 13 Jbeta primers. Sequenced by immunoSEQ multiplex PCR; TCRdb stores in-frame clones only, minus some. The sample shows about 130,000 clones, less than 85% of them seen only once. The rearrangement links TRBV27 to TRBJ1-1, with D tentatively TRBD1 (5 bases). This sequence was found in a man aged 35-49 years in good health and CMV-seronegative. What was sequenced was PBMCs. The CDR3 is CASSRQGLLTEAFF. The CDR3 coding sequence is TGTGCCAGCAGTCGTCAGGGTCTTCTCACTGAAGCTTTCTTT.